The 9 T cell receptor beta chains below were found in one sample sequenced in a study of blood T cells in healthy people across ages. PCR was performed a second time for about 6 to 12 cycles using a sample-barcoded 5' primer and a J-beta primer mix. TCRdb re-derived calls from the 5' RACE reads in MiXCR, one entry per CDR3 protein. Of fewer than 1,200,000 distinct CDR3 sequences in the sample, about 25% were seen once. These data are also associated with another study on T cells of mothers and their children.

Sequencing was carried out using blood. These receptors originate from a girl aged 2 to 9 in good health.

The V gene is TRBV29-1, the J gene TRBJ2-3; D gene uncertain. CDR1 and CDR2 from the germline V gene are SQVTM and ANQGSEA. The V gene lost 7 bases and the J gene lost 5 bases, with 16 bases spanning the gap. The CDR3 consists of 13 residues. As DNA, the CDR3 is TGCAGCGCCCCTGCACAGTCCGAAGATACGCAGTATTTT. It is translated as CSAPAQSEDTQYF.

This clonotype was counted a few times. This sequence joins TRBV12-3 or TRBV12-4 and TRBJ2-2; D not certain. The CDR3 sequence is 13 residues long. V lost 5 bases and J lost 1, with 5 bases in between. In DNA form, the CDR3 reads TGTGCCAGCAGTATAGGGAACACCGGGGAGCTGTTTTTT. Amino acid sequence: CASSIGNTGELFF.

This clonotype has only a few counts. This chain's CDR3 is CASSPTRQGIREKLFF. The DNA for the CDR3 is TGTGCCAGCAGCCCAACAAGACAGGGTATAAGGGAAAAACTGTTTTTT. This chain links TRBV7-2 with TRBJ1-4; 7 positions agree with TRBD1. The CDR3 length is 16 residues. Germline CDR1 is SGHTA and CDR2 is FQGNSA. V lost 5 bases, J lost 8 bases, and 14 bases stayed unmatched.

This clonotype has only a few counts. The chain joins TRBV5-6 to TRBJ2-5; D not resolved. TRBJ2-1 matches the DNA end more closely, so the J call is doubtful. This CDR3 has 12 residues. Germline CDR1 reads SGHDT; CDR2 reads YYEEEE. CDR3 region: CASSSQENEQFF. DNA of the CDR3: TGTGCCAGCAGCTCTCAGGAGAATGAGCAGTTCTTC.

This clonotype was seen repeatedly, ten times or more. The chain combines TRBV6-6 with TRBJ2-1; 9 bases are shared with TRBD2. In germline, CDR1 is MNHNY, CDR2 SVGAGI (reference sequence). CDR3 length equals 15 residues. V lost 5 bases and J lost 0; bases outside the gene matches: 2. CDR3 residues: CASSQTSGSYNEQFF. The CDR3 region has the DNA TGTGCCAGCAGTCAGACTAGCGGCTCCTACAATGAGCAGTTCTTC.

This clonotype has a handful of counts. The rearrangement uses TRBV7-2 and TRBJ2-1; D is possibly TRBD2 (6 bases). V gave up 5 bases and J gave up 8 bases, with 13 bases separating them. The CDR3 runs 13 residues. Germline values: CDR1 SGHTA, CDR2 FQGNSA. CDR3: CASSRLGGDEQFF. CDR3 nucleotides: TGTGCCAGCAGCCGACTGGGGGGTGATGAGCAGTTCTTC. Looking up the rest from reference TRBV7-2 and TRBJ2-1 gives the full variable domain: GAGVSQSPSNKVTEKGKDVELRCDPISGHTALYWYRQSLGQGLEFLIYFQGNSAPDKSGLPSDRFSAERTGGSVSTLTIQRTQQEDSAVYLCASSRLGGDEQFFGPGTRLTVL.

The J gene is TRBJ2-2, the V gene TRBV5-1; 7 bases map to TRBD2. J gave up 7 bases and V 3 bases, and 9 bases lay outside the gene matches. From germline, CDR1 is SGHRS and CDR2 YFSETQ. The CDR3 consists of 15 residues. CDR3 loop: CASSSGPGGIGELFF. For the CDR3, the DNA is TGCGCCAGCAGCTCGGGGCCGGGAGGAATCGGGGAGCTGTTTTTT. Full variable domain (remainder filled in from reference TRBV5-1 and TRBJ2-2): KAGVTQTPRYLIKTRGQQVTLSCSPISGHRSVSWYQQTPGQGLQFLFEYFSETQRNKGNFPGRFSGRQFSNSRSEMNVSTLELGDSALYLCASSSGPGGIGELFFGEGSRLTVL.

This clonotype occurred once. This rearrangement joins TRBV5-4 to TRBJ1-2; tentative D call: TRBD1 (6 bases). Deletions cut 1 base from V and 6 bases from J, with 13 bases between. The CDR3 runs to 14 residues. Germline V gene lookup returns CDR1 SGHNT and CDR2 YYREEE (reference sequence). The CDR3 DNA is TGTGCCAGCAGCTTGTCCTCAAGGGGGGATGGCTACACCTTC. It specifies CASSLSSRGDGYTF.

The rearrangement uses TRBV5-1 and TRBJ2-1; TRBD1 matches 7 bases. The assigned J gene may be wrong: the sequence end matches TRBJ2-7 better. Per the germline V gene, CDR1 is SGHRS and CDR2 is YFSETQ. The length of the CDR3 is 14 residues. The CDR3 sequence is CASRQTGRTYEQYF. CDR3 nucleotide sequence: TGCGCCAGCAGGCAGACAGGGAGAACCTACGAGCAGTACTTC.